One sample yielded the 2 T cell receptor beta chains listed below, sequenced in a study of identical twins. TCRdb itself ran the 5' RACE reads through MiXCR, one entry per CDR3 protein. Of some 500,000 distinct CDR3 sequences in the sample, roughly 21% were seen once. These records were also assigned to another study, of T cells expressing NK-cell markers.

The sequenced sample was CD4+ T cells sorted from blood. The source of these receptors is a woman aged 18-29 years in good health.

The chain carries TRBV7-8 and TRBJ2-7; TRBD1 aligns across 10 bases. Trimming cost V 5 bases and J 4 bases; bases outside gene matches: 11. Germline V gene data show CDR1 as SGHVS and CDR2 as FQNEAQ. The CDR3 runs to 16 residues. The CDR3 nucleotides are TGTGCCAGCAGCCTTTCCTATAGACAGGGGGCTTACGAGCAGTACTTC. Its translation is CASSLSYRQGAYEQYF.

The J gene is TRBJ2-3, the V gene TRBV3-1; no definite D call. With 2 bases removed from V and 5 bases from J, the gap between germline ends came to 5 bases. Germline assignment: CDR1 LGHDT and CDR2 YNNKEL (reference sequence). The CDR3 has 12 residues. The CDR3 here is CASSQFGDTQYF. CDR3 coding DNA: TGTGCCAGCAGCCAATTTGGAGATACGCAGTATTTT.